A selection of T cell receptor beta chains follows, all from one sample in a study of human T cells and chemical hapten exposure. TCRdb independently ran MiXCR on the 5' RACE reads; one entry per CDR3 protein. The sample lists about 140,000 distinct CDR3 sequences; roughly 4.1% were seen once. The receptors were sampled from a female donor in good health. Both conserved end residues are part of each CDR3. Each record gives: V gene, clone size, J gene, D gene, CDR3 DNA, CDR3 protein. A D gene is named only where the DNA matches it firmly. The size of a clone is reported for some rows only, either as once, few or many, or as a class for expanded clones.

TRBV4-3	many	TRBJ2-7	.	TGCGCCAGCAGCCAGGGTCCCGGGGGAACCTACGAGCAGTACTTC	CASSQGPGGTYEQYF
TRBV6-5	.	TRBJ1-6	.	TGTGCCAGCAGTTACTCGAATCTCAATTCACCCCTCCACTTT	CASSYSNLNSPLHF
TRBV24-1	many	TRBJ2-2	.	TGTGCCACCAATGCAAAAAGCCAGAACACCGGGGAGCTGTTTTTT	CATNAKSQNTGELFF
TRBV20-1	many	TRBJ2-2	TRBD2	TGCAGTGCCGGACTAGCGGGTGAAAACACCGGGGAGCTGTTTTTT	CSAGLAGENTGELFF
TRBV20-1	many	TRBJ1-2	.	TGCAGTGCTAGAACCCTCGGCAGGGGCGGGGGCTACACCTTC	CSARTLGRGGGYTF
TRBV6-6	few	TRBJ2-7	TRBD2	TGTGCCAGCAGTTACAGGCGGCGAGCGGGGGGTGAGCAGTACTTC	CASSYRRRAGGEQYF
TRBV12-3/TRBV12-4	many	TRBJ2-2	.	TGTGCCAGCTGGAGGGTCGGGGAGCTGTTTTTT	CASWRVGELFF
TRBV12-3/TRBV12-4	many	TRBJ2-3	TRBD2	TGTGCCAGCAGTTTACTAGCGGGATCTGGGCCCACAGATACGCAGTATTTT	CASSLLAGSGPTDTQYF
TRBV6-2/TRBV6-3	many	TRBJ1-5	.	TGTGCCAGCAGTTACGGTGGCGGGCGCAATCAGCCCCAGCATTTT	CASSYGGGRNQPQHF
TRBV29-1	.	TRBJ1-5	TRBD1	TGCAGCGTTCAGGGGGGTGATCAGCCCCAGCATTTT	CSVQGGDQPQHF
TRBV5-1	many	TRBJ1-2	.	TGCGCCAGCAGCTTGGAAATGGGGCCGCGGGGCTACACCTTC	CASSLEMGPRGYTF
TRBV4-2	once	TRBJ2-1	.	TGTGCCAGCAGCCAAGGGATAGCGAGCTCCTACAATGAGCAGTTCTTC	CASSQGIASSYNEQFF
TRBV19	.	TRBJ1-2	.	TGTGCCAGTACGCCCGGACAGCCGAGAGCAGCTTATGGCTACACCTTC	CASTPGQPRAAYGYTF
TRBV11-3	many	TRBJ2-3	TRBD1	TGTGCCAGCAGCCCCGGACAGGGGCAGACAGATACGCAGTATTTT	CASSPGQGQTDTQYF
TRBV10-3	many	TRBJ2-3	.	TGTGCCATCAGTGAGTGGCGTGAGGGGGACCGCACAGATACGCAGTATTTT	CAISEWREGDRTDTQYF
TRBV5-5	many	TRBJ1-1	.	TGTGCCAGCAGCTTGGTACTGGCAGGACGGGTGAACACTGAAGCTTTCTTT	CASSLVLAGRVNTEAFF
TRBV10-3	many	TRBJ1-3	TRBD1	TGTGCCATCAATCCGGACAGGGAGGCTGGAAACACCATATATTTT	CAINPDREAGNTIYF
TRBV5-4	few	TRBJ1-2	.	TGTGCCAGCAGCTGGACAGTGCCCTCTGATGGCTACACCTTC	CASSWTVPSDGYTF
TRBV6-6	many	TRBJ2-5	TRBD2	TGTGCCAGCACGGGTTTAGCGGGGGGCCAGACCCAGTACTTC	CASTGLAGGQTQYF
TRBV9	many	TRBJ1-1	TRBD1	TGTGCCAGCAGCGTAGATCAGGGGGGGTACGGTACTGAAGCTTTCTTT	CASSVDQGGYGTEAFF
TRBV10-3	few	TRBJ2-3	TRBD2	TGTGCCATCAGCATAGCGGGGGGGACGATAGATACGCAGTATTTT	CAISIAGGTIDTQYF
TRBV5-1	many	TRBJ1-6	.	TGCGCCAGCAGCTTGCAGGGTACCTTCGATTCACCCCTCCACTTT	CASSLQGTFDSPLHF
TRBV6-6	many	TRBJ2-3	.	TGTGCCAGCAGTCAACCCGGCTCCACAGATACGCAGTATTTT	CASSQPGSTDTQYF
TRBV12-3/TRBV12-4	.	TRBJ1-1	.	TGTGCCAGCAGTTTCGTGAACACTGAAGCTTTCTTT	CASSFVNTEAFF
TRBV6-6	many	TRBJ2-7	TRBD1	TGTGCCAGCAGTTATCGGGACAGGGGGATCTACGAGCAGTACTTC	CASSYRDRGIYEQYF
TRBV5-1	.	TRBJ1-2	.	TGCGCCAGCAGCTTGGGAACGGTCCTCGATGATGGCTACACCTTC	CASSLGTVLDDGYTF
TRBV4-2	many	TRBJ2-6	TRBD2	TGTGCCAGCAGCCCACGCGGGGACGGGGGGGTAATCAAAGCTGGGGCCAACGTCCTGACTTTC	CASSPRGDGGVIKAGANVLTF
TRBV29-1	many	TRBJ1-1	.	TGCAGCGTTGTAATGGGATGGGGGGCTGAAGCTTTCTTT	CSVVMGWGAEAFF
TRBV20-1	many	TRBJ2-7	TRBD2	TGCAGTGCCGGGACTAGCGGGGGACCCGCCTCCTACGAGCAGTACTTC	CSAGTSGGPASYEQYF
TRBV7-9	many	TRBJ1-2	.	TGTGCCAGCAGCTCCGCCTTATACAATGGCTACACCTTC	CASSSALYNGYTF
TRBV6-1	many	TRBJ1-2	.	TGTGCCAGCAGCCACCGAGGCGACTATGGCTACACCTTC	CASSHRGDYGYTF
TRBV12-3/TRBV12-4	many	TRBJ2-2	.	TGTGCCAGCAGTTTTGCCTCAACCGGGGAGCTGTTTTTT	CASSFASTGELFF
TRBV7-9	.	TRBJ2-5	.	TGTGCCAGCAGAGCGTCGGCGGGACAAGAGACCCAGTACTTC	CASRASAGQETQYF
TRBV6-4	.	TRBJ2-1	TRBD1	TGTGCCAGCAGTAGGGACAGGGGGTATGGTGAGCAGTTCTTC	CASSRDRGYGEQFF
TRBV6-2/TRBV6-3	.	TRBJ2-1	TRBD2	TGTGCCAGCAGTTTCACTAGCGGGGGAGGCAATGAGCAGTTCTTC	CASSFTSGGGNEQFF
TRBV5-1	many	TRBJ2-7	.	TGCGCCAGCAGCTTGGCCCCGGCCGGGACCGGGCTCCCCTACGAGCAGTACTTC	CASSLAPAGTGLPYEQYF
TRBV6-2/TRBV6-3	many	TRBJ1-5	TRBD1	TGTGCCAGCAGTCCTACCGGGACAGTGAACAATCAGCCCCAGCATTTT	CASSPTGTVNNQPQHF
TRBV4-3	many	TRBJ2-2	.	TGCGCCAGCAGCCAAGTCCGGAACACCGGGGAGCTGTTTTTT	CASSQVRNTGELFF
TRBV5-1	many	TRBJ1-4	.	TGCGCCAGCAGCTTGGATTTATCGGCAACTAATGAAAAACTGTTTTTT	CASSLDLSATNEKLFF
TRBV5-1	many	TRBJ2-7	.	TGCGCCAGCAGCTTGGCCGCAGGATCCTTCGACGAGCAGTACTTC	CASSLAAGSFDEQYF
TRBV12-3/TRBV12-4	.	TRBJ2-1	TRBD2	TGTGCCAGCAGTCCCGGGAGCGGGGGGGCGGAGTTGGGCAATGAGCAGTTCTTC	CASSPGSGGAELGNEQFF
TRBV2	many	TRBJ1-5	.	TGTGCCAGCAGTGAATTAACGGGTGCGGGAGGTCAGCCCCAGCATTTT	CASSELTGAGGQPQHF
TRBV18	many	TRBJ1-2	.	TGTGCCAGCTCACCACCACAGGGTTATGGCTACACCTTC	CASSPPQGYGYTF
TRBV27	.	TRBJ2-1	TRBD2	TGTGCCAGCAGTGCTGGGAGGGCACAAGTCAGCTCCCACAATGAGCAGTTCTTC	CASSAGRAQVSSHNEQFF
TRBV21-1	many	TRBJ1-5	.	TGTGCCAGCAGCCACAGGGGTCATCAGCCCCAGCATTTT	CASSHRGHQPQHF
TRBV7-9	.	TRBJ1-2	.	TGTGCCAGCAGCTTAAGTCAGGGAGTAGGTGGCTACACCTTC	CASSLSQGVGGYTF
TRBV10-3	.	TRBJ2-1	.	TGTGCCATCAGTGAGTCCCCCTGGCGTGGGAATGAGCAGTTCTTC	CAISESPWRGNEQFF
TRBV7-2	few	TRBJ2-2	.	TGTGCCACTCAGCGCGGGGGCCATAACACCGGGGAGCTGTTTTTT	CATQRGGHNTGELFF
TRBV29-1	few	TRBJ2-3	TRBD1	TGCAGCGTTGCTACAGGGGGCACAGATACGCAGTATTTT	CSVATGGTDTQYF
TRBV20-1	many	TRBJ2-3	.	TGCAGTGCTCAAATCGCCACCGGCACAGATACGCAGTATTTT	CSAQIATGTDTQYF
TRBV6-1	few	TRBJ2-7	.	TGTGCCAGCACCCCAATATTAAGAGCTGGCGAGCAGTACTTC	CASTPILRAGEQYF
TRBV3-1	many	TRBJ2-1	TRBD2	TGTGCCAGCAGCCAAGGGGTAGCGGGGGGGCAGGATGAGCAGTTCTTC	CASSQGVAGGQDEQFF
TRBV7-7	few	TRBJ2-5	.	TGTGCCAGCAGCACCGGGCGGCCGGCCGGGACCCAGTACTTC	CASSTGRPAGTQYF